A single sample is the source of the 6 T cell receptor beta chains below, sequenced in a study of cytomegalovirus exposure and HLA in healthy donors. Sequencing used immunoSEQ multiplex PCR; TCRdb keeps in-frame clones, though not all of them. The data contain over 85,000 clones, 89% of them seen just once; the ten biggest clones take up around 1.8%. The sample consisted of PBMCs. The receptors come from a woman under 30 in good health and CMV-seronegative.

CDR3 loop: CASSLSDNEQFF. The CDR3 DNA reads as TGTGCCAGCAGCTTATCCGACAATGAGCAGTTCTTC. The chain recombines TRBV7-2 with TRBJ2-1; D not certain. Germline loops: CDR1 SGHTA, CDR2 FQGNSA. V lost 2 bases and J lost 5, with 4 bases in between. This CDR3 contains 12 residues. Combining the CDR3 with reference TRBV7-2 and TRBJ2-1 gives the whole variable domain GAGVSQSPSNKVTEKGKDVELRCDPISGHTALYWYRQSLGQGLEFLIYFQGNSAPDKSGLPSDRFSAERTGGSVSTLTIQRTQQEDSAVYLCASSLSDNEQFFGPGTRLTVL.

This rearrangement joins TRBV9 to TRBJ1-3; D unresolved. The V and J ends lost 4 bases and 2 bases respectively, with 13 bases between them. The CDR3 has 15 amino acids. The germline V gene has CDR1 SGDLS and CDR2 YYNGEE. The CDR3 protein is CASSPSGRTGNTIYF. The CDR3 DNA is TGTGCCAGCAGCCCCTCGGGGAGGACTGGAAACACCATATATTTT.

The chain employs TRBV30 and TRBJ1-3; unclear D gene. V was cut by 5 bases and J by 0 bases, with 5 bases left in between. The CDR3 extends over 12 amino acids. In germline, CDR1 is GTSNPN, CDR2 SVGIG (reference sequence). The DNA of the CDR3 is TGTGCCTGGCCTAGCTCTGGAAACACCATATATTTT. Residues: CAWPSSGNTIYF.

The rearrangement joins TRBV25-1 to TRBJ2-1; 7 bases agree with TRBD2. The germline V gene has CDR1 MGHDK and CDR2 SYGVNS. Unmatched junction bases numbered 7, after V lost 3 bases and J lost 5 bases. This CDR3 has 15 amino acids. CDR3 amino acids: CASSDLGLGDNEQFF. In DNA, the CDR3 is TGTGCCAGCAGTGACCTAGGACTAGGGGACAATGAGCAGTTCTTC.

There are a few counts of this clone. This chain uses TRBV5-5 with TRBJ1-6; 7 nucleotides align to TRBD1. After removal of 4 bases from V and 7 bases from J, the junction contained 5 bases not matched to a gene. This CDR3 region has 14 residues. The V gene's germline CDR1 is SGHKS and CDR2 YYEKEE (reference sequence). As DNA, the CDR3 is TGTGCCAGCAGCCTGACAGGGTTGAATTCACCCCTCCACTTT. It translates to CASSLTGLNSPLHF.

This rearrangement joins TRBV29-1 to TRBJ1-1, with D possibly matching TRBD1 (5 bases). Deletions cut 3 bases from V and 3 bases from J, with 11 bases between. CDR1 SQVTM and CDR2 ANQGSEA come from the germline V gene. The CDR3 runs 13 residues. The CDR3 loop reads CSVEGSGYTEAFF. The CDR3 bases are TGCAGCGTTGAGGGGTCAGGGTACACTGAAGCTTTCTTT.